These T cell receptor beta chains were read from a single sample in a study of T cell responses to AZD1222 COVID-19 vaccine. Clones were read by immunoSEQ multiplex PCR, and TCRdb kept only the in-frame ones, dropping some. The sample has some 63,000 clones; 84% are singletons. The starting material was peripheral blood, obtained on day 0 of AZD1222 vaccination. The source of these receptors is an adult in good health. CDR3s include the opening cysteine and the closing phenylalanine or tryptophan. The order of the fields is CDR3 protein, V gene.

CASTTSTEQFF,TRBV6-5
CASSQGQGGSDGYTF,TRBV4-1
CASSQFRGGMHTEAFF,TRBV14
CASSYDYEQYF,TRBV6-5
CASSSGVAGNTIYF,TRBV10-2
CASSFAGQYNEQFF,TRBV7-9
CSVVTGREKLFF,TRBV29-1
CASSLYGAQDNEQFF,TRBV5-1
CASSVGLEGADYGYTF,TRBV9
CASSLRLEGTQYF,TRBV7-3
CASSLEAVYGYTF,TRBV7-8
CASSLAPLGGGYTGELFF,TRBV7-6
CASSDLGGGSYNEQFF,TRBV6-4
CSGRGASYNEQFF,TRBV29-1
CAWRGQAEVF,TRBV30
CAIRPSSSYEQYF,TRBV10-3
CASTLAGTYEQYF,TRBV7-2
CASSFGEGGGNSPLHF,TRBV28
CASSLDRGQETQYF,TRBV5-1
CASSPRNTGVGFYEQYF,TRBV19
CASSHPIGGRRENLFF,TRBV11-2
CASSLVGAANTGELFF,TRBV5-1
CSVARTDYGYTF,TRBV29-1
CASSLQEETYNEQFF,TRBV11-3
CASSLAGGKETQYF,TRBV6-2/TRBV6-3
CASHTQGSYEQYF,TRBV5-4
CASSDKRTGEEIEAFF,TRBV25-1
CATSDRTSGRGNEQFF,TRBV24-1
CASSPEGTNSNYGYTF,TRBV11-3
CASSDLPNYGYTF,TRBV2
CASNPRGGGTDTQYF,TRBV7-9
CASSQGYGSGRARGSDEQFF,TRBV3-1/TRBV3-2
CASSLGPGETQYF,TRBV12-3/TRBV12-4
CASSPLPWGEQYF,TRBV18
CASSLWGAGSSNYGYTF,TRBV28
CATSPTSGRTHTGELFF,TRBV24-1
CASTPGGSSYEQYF,TRBV19
CASSQGSQETQYF,TRBV7-3
CASSYTGAPAAFF,TRBV2
CASTRTVYYGYTF,TRBV12-3/TRBV12-4
CASSFAGRSTPLHF,TRBV27
CASSRRDRGKAGIWKSYEQYF,TRBV3-1/TRBV3-2
CASSEEQMGTQYF,TRBV2
CASSQDLTWGYGYTF,TRBV4-3
CASSFTAPRSAFF,TRBV12-3/TRBV12-4
CASSLGSGGRRRETQYF,TRBV27
CASSYEGDTEAFF,TRBV6-5
CASSLVASPNEKLFF,TRBV5-1
CASSPMAVTSYNSPLHF,TRBV4-2
CASSQEASWDEQFF,TRBV14
CASSLDRIPNSPLHF,TRBV7-8
CASSYLGGGYTF,TRBV6-5
CASSGALGGSNQETQYF,TRBV7-2
CASSSPSGPLGGELFF,TRBV6-5